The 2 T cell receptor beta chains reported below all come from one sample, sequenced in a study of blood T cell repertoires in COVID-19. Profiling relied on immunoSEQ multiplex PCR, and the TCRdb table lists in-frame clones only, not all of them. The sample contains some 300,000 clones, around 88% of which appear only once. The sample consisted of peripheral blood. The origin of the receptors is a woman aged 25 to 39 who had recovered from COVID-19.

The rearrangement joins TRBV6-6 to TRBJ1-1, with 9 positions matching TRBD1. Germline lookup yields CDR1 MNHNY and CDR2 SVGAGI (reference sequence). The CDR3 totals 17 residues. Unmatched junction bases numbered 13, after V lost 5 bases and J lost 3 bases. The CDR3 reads CASSPLSRDRAYTEAFF. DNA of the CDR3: TGTGCCAGCAGTCCCCTATCCCGGGACAGGGCTTACACTGAAGCTTTCTTT.

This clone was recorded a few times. CDR3 nucleotide sequence: TGCGCCAGTTACCGGGACAGGGCGACTGAAGCTTTCTTT. Its protein is CASYRDRATEAFF. The chain combines TRBV5-1 with TRBJ1-1, with 9 bases that match TRBD1. V trimming: 8 bases; J trimming: 5 bases; junction bases outside the gene matches: 7. Germline assignment: CDR1 SGHRS and CDR2 YFSETQ. The CDR3 length is 13 residues.